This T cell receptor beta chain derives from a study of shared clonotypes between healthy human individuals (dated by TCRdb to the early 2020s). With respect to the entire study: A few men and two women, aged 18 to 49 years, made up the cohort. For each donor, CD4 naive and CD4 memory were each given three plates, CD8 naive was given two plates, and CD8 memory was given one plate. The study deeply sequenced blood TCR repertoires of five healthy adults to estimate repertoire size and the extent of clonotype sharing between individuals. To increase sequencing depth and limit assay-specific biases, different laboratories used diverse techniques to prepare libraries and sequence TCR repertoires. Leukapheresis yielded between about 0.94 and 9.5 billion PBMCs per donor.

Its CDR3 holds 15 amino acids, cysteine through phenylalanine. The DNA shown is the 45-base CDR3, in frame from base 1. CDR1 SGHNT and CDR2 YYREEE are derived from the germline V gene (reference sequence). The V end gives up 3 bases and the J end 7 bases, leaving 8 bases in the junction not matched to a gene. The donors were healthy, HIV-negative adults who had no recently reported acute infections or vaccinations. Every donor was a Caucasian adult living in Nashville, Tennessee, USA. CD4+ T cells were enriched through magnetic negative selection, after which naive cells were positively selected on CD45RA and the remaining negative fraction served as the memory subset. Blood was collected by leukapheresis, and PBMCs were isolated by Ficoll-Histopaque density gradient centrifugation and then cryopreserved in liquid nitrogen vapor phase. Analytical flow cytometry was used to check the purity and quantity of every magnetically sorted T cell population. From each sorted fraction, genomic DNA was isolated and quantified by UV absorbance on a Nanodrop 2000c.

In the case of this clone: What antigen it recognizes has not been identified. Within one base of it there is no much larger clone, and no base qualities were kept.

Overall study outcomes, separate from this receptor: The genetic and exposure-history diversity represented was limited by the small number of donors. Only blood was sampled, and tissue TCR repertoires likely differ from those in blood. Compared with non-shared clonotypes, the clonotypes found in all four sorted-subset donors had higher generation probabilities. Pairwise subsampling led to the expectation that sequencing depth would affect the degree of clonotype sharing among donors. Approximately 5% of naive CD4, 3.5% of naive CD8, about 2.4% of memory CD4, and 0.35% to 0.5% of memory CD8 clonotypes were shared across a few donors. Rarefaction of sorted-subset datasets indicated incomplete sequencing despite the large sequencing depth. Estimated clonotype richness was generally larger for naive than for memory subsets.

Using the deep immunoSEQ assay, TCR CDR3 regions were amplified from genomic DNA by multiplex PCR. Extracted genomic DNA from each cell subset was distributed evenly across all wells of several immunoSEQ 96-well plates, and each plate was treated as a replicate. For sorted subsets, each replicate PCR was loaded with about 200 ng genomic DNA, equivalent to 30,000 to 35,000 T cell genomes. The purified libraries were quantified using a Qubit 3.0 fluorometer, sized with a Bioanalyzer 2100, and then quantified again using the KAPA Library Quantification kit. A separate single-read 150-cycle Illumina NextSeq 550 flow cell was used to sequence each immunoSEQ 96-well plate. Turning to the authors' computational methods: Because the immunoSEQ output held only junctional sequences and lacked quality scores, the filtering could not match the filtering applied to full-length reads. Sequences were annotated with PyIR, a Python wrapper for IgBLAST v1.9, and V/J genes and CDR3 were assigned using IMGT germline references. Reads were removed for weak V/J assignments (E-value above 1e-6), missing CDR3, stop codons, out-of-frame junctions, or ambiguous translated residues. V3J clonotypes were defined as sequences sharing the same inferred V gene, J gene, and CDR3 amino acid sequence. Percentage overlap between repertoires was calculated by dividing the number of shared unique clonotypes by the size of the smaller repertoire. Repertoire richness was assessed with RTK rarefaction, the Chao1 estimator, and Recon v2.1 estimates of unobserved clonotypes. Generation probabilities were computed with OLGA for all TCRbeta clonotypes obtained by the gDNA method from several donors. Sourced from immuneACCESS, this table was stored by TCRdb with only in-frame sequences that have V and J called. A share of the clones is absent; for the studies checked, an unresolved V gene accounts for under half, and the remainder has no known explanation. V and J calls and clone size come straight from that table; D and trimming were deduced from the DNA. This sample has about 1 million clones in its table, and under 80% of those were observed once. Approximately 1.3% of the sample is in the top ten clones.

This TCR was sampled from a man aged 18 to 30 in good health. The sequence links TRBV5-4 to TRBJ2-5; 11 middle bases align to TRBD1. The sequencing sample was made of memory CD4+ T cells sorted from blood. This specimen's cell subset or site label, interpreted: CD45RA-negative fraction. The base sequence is TGTGCCAGCAGCTCCTGGACAGGGGGCTTAGGGACCCAGTACTTC. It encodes CASSSWTGGLGTQYF.